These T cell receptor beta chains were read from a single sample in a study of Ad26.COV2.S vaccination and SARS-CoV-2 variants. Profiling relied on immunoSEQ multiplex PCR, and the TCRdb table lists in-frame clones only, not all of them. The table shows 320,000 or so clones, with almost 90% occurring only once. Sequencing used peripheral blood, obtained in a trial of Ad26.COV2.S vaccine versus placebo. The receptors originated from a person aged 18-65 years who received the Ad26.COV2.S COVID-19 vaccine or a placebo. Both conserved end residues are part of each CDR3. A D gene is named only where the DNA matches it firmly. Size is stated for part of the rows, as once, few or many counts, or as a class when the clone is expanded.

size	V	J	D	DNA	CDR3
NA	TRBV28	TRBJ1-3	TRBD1	TGTGCCAGCAGTCCCGGGACAGACTCTGGAAACACCATATATTTT	CASSPGTDSGNTIYF
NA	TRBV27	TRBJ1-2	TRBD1	TGTGCCAGCAGTACCCAGGGGGACTATGGCTACACCTTC	CASSTQGDYGYTF
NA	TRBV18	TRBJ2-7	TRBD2	TGTGCCAGCTCCCTCCGGGCCTCTGCGGGGGGGGAGCAGTACTTC	CASSLRASAGGEQYF
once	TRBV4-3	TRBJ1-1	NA	TGCGCCAGCAGCCTATTACAGGACACTGAAGCTTTCTTT	CASSLLQDTEAFF
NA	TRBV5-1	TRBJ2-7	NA	TGCGCCAGCAGCTTCGCGGAGGGCCTCTCCTACGAGCAGTACTTC	CASSFAEGLSYEQYF
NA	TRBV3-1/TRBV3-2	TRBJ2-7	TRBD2	TGTGCCAGCAGCCAGGGGAGCGGGGGACGGTACGAGCAGTACTTC	CASSQGSGGRYEQYF
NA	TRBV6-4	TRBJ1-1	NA	TGTGCCAGCAGTGACGGCCCGAACACTGAAGCTTTCTTT	CASSDGPNTEAFF
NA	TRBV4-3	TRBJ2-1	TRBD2	TGCGCCAGCAGCCAAGACGAGGAACTAGCGGGGGGCAATGAGCAGTTCTTC	CASSQDEELAGGNEQFF
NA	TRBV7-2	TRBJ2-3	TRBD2	TGTGCCAGCAGGGTGACTAGCGGGAGCGCAGATACGCAGTATTTT	CASRVTSGSADTQYF
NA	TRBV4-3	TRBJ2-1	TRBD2	TGCGCCAGCAGCCAAGGGACTAGCGGGAGTTCCTACAATGAGCAGTTCTTC	CASSQGTSGSSYNEQFF
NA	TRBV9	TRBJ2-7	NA	TGTGCCAGCAGCGTAGCCGCGGGGTACGAGCAGTACTTC	CASSVAAGYEQYF
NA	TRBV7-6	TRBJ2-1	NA	TGTGCCAGCAGCTTATTATCGGGTGTCAATGAGCAGTTCTTC	CASSLLSGVNEQFF
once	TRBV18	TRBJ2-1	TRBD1	TGTGCCAGCTCACCACCGGGACAGACCTACAATGAGCAGTTCTTC	CASSPPGQTYNEQFF
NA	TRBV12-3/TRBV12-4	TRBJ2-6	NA	TGTGCCAGCAGTCCCTCTGGGGCCAACGTCCTGACTTTC	CASSPSGANVLTF
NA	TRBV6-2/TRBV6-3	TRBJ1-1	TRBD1	TGTGCCAGCGGCCCGACAGGGAGGAACACTGAAGCTTTCTTT	CASGPTGRNTEAFF
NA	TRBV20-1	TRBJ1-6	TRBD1	TGCAGTGCTATGGGGACAGGTACCCTCCACTTT	CSAMGTGTLHF